This record looks at one TCR beta chain sequence and its context. The antigen remains unidentified. Distinct nucleotide sequences in the sample also encode this CDR3. This sample was included in a study of shared clonotypes between healthy human individuals. Germline-derived CDR1 and CDR2 are MGHRA and YSYEKL. The CDR3 has 14 residues. V was pared by 0 bases and J by 2 bases, with 7 bases between. Genomic DNA of every subset was divided equally among multiple immunoSEQ plates. Per the original methods: Because ImmunoSEQ provided only junction sequences with no quality scores, the filtering differed. The protocol was immunoSEQ multiplex PCR, while the TCRdb copy is restricted to in-frame clones and leaves out a portion. Clone size and the V and J calls come from that table; the DNA yielded D and trimming. Of some 2 million clones listed, about 95% are singletons. CD45RO negativity and positive selection for CCR7 defined naive CD8 cells, a population that excluded terminally differentiated effector memory CD45RA+ cells.

Study results and caveats: Estimated clonotype richness was generally higher in naive than memory subsets. Sampling covered nothing but blood. Tissue TCR repertoires likely differ from those found in blood.

The J gene is TRBJ1-2, the V gene TRBV4-1; D ambiguous. The sample was naive CD8+ T cells sorted from blood. The sequence was obtained from a young man in good health. In DNA, the CDR3 is TGCGCCAGCAGCCAAGATAGAGGGAACTATGGCTACACCTTC. As protein: CASSQDRGNYGYTF.